The T cell receptor beta chain described here comes from a study of T-cell reconstitution after alpha-beta-depleted transplantation in children (dated by TCRdb to about 2016). With respect to the entire study: The study quantitatively tracked T-cell immune reconstitution after TCRalphabeta/CD19-depleted allogeneic hematopoietic cell transplantation in children using TCR repertoire profiling.

This clonotype was seen a handful of times. Its antigen is still unknown. One base away there is no much larger clone; base qualities are not given. The investigation overall reported the following: In some patients, the high TCRbeta diversity seen at day 60 was put down to recipient T cells and intrathymic progenitors that had survived conditioning. Over subsequent months, a decline in hyperexpanded clone frequencies was noted, and after one year, T-cell counts and TCRbeta diversity were mostly ascribed to newly produced T cells. About two months after transplant, the apparently early recovery of alphabetaT-cell counts reportedly depended on just several hundred clones that had expanded rapidly and came from non-depleted graft cells.

The treatment or condition tag for this specimen amounts to: allogeneic hematopoietic cell transplantation with graft depleted of TCRalphabeta T cells and CD19 B cells. The children who served as transplant recipients had been given grafts of TCRalphabeta/CD19-depleted allogeneic hematopoietic cells. The library was prepared using PCR. The run used an Illumina HiSeq 2500. TCR library preparation used molecular barcoding, with unique molecular identifiers applied to normalize quantification of the TCRbeta repertoire. TCRdb trimmed public reads at Q25 via fastp, called clones via MiXCR and kept in-frame beta chains. Identical CDR3 protein sequences are pooled into one entry, listed with their most common genes and DNA. This sample comprises 250,000 or so distinct CDR3 sequences, more than 20% of them detected only once. In total, the top ten clones hold more than 4.5% of the sample. This TCR came from a female patient under 10 years old who had a stem cell transplant for congenital amegakaryocytic thrombocytopenia, so the T cells may come from the graft donor. The sequences come from PBMCs, mostly from graft donor cells, collected 360 days after TCRalphabeta/CD19-depleted stem cell transplant.

The encoded CDR3 is CASSLMDLHEQFF. At the DNA level, the sequence is TGTGCCAGCAGTTTAATGGACCTTCATGAGCAGTTCTTC. This receptor chain uses TRBV28 and TRBJ2-1, with no confident D gene call. Relative to germline, V is 2 bases shorter and J is 8 bases shorter, with 10 bases between their ends. CDR1 and CDR2 are read off the germline V gene as MDHEN and SYDVKM. The CDR3, cysteine through phenylalanine, is 13 amino acids long. CDR3 DNA is the only sequence kept; it has 39 bases, read in frame from the first base.